The 7 T cell receptor beta chains reported below all come from one sample, sequenced in a study of blood T cells in healthy people across ages. A J-beta primer mix and a sample-barcoded 5' primer were used in a second PCR of roughly 6 to 12 cycles. TCRdb analysed the 5' RACE reads with MiXCR anew, one entry per CDR3 protein. This sample has more than 1,000,000 distinct CDR3 sequences, with approximately 26% found just once. Separately, the same data were catalogued under a study of T cells of mothers and their children.

What was sequenced was blood. These TCRs come from a girl aged 2 to 10 in good health.

The chain has TRBV3-1 and TRBJ2-5, with 13 bases aligning to TRBD2. Germline values: CDR1 LGHDT, CDR2 YNNKEL (reference sequence). The CDR3 length is 16 residues. V lost 2 bases and J lost 3; bases outside the gene matches: 3. CDR3: CASSQRLAGGKETQYF. The CDR3 DNA reads TGTGCCAGCAGCCAACGACTAGCGGGAGGAAAAGAGACCCAGTACTTC.

Many counts were recorded for this clonotype. The rearrangement joins TRBV11-3 to TRBJ2-4, with D tentatively TRBD2 (5 bases). The CDR3 runs to 13 residues. The germline gives CDR1 SGHNT, CDR2 YENEEA. Trimming cost V 8 bases and J 5 bases, with 13 bases left between them. CDR3 in DNA: TGTGCCAGCGAGGGAGTTACGCAAAACATTCAGTACTTC. This codes for CASEGVTQNIQYF. The entire variable domain, with the rest obtained from reference TRBV11-3 and TRBJ2-4, is as follows: EAGVVQSPRYKIIEKKQPVAFWCNPISGHNTLYWYLQNLGQGPELLIRYENEEAVDDSQLPKDRFSAERLKGVDSTLKIQPAELGDSAVYLCASEGVTQNIQYFGAGTRLSVL.

This chain connects TRBV24-1 to TRBJ2-5; the D gene is possibly TRBD1 (6 bases). The germline gives CDR1 KGHDR, CDR2 SFDVKD. V dropped 0 bases and J dropped 2 bases, with 9 bases sitting between them. The CDR3 is 15 amino acids. The CDR3 protein is CATSDLPGEQETQYF. In DNA form, the CDR3 reads TGTGCCACCAGTGATTTGCCAGGGGAGCAAGAGACCCAGTACTTC.

The rearrangement links TRBV7-9 to TRBJ1-2; D possibly corresponds to TRBD1 (6 bases). V lost 5 bases and J lost 8, with 12 bases in between. CDR1 SEHNR and CDR2 FQNEAQ come from the germline V gene (reference sequence). This CDR3 comprises 12 residues. CDR3 region: CASSLRTDGYTF. The DNA for the CDR3 is TGTGCCAGCAGCCTCCGGACAGACGGCTACACCTTC.

The chain joins TRBV12-3 or TRBV12-4 to TRBJ2-7; 7 nucleotides line up with TRBD1. CDR3 size: 13 residues. After removal of 6 bases from V and 4 bases from J, the junction contained 6 bases not matched to a gene. The CDR3 is CASRQGTAYEQYF. CDR3 in DNA: TGTGCCAGCAGACAAGGGACAGCTTACGAGCAGTACTTC.

This clonotype turned up a few times. The CDR3: CATSRLRGEGQPQHF. Here the CDR3 DNA reads TGTGCCACCAGCAGACTCAGGGGCGAGGGGCAGCCCCAGCATTTT. This chain links TRBV15 with TRBJ1-5; tentatively, D is TRBD1 (6 bases). Germline V CDR1 and CDR2: LNHNV, YYDKDF (reference sequence). V shed 2 bases and J shed 7 bases, with 15 bases lying between them. The CDR3 extends over 15 amino acids. The full variable domain, rest sourced from reference TRBV15 and TRBJ1-5, is DAMVIQNPRYQVTQFGKPVTLSCSQTLNHNVMYWYQQKSSQAPKLLFHYYDKDFNNEADTPDNFQSRRPNTSFCFLDIRSPGLGDTAMYLCATSRLRGEGQPQHFGDGTRLSIL.

The V and J genes are TRBV2 and TRBJ2-7; 7 bases match TRBD1. The V gene end was trimmed by 3 bases and the J gene end by 9 bases; junction bases not matched to a gene: 8. The CDR3 has 13 amino acids. Germline V gives CDR1 SNHLY, CDR2 FYNNEI. The DNA for the CDR3 is TGTGCCAGCAGTGACGACAGGGTAACCGTGCAGTACTTC. It is translated as CASSDDRVTVQYF.